One and the same sample provided the 24 T cell receptor beta chains below, sequenced in a study of blood T cell repertoires in COVID-19. Repertoires were generated with immunoSEQ multiplex PCR, while TCRdb's copy carries only in-frame clones and drops some. The sample gives about 87,000 clones, 89% of which show up once; roughly 5.4% is in the top ten. What was sequenced was peripheral blood. The receptors come from a woman older than 75 with active COVID-19.

This clone came up a few times. This chain links TRBV7-3 with TRBJ2-2, with D unresolved. V lost 2 bases to trimming and J lost 5 bases, with 6 bases between them. The CDR3 sequence is 13 residues long. Germline V gene sequence: CDR1 SGHTA, CDR2 FQGTGA. DNA of the CDR3: TGTGCCAGCAGCTTATTGGAGACCGGGGAGCTGTTTTTT. Protein sequence: CASSLLETGELFF.

V and J are TRBV27 and TRBJ2-1; possible D gene TRBD2, 5 bases. Deletions cut 5 bases from V and 5 bases from J, with 19 bases between. CDR1 and CDR2 (germline): MNHEY, SMNVEV (reference sequence). There are 16 residues in the CDR3. The CDR3 nucleotides are TGTGCCAGCAGTCCCCGACTTGCGGGTTCCCACAATGAGCAGTTCTTC. Amino acid sequence: CASSPRLAGSHNEQFF.

The chain carries TRBV15 and TRBJ2-6, with a tentative D call TRBD1 (5 bases). Trimming took off 3 bases at V and 0 bases at J, with 9 bases between the two ends. Looked up from germline, CDR1 is LNHNV and CDR2 is YYDKDF (reference sequence). The CDR3 is 16 residues long. In DNA, the CDR3 is TGTGCCACCAGCAGGACAGTACTCTCTGGGGCCAACGTCCTGACTTTC. Translation gives CATSRTVLSGANVLTF.

A single count supports this clone. This chain uses TRBV9 with TRBJ1-3; 7 bases are shared with TRBD1. From germline, CDR1 is SGDLS and CDR2 YYNGEE. The CDR3 is 12 amino acids. The trim removed 3 bases at V and 14 bases at J, leaving 8 bases unmatched. The CDR3 coding sequence is TGTGCCAGCAGCGCGTCGGACAGGCTGCTATATTTT. This encodes CASSASDRLLYF.

The chain uses TRBV7-2 and TRBJ1-6, with D tentatively TRBD1 (6 bases). Per the germline V gene, CDR1 is SGHTA and CDR2 is FQGNSA. Trimming took 5 bases from V and 14 from J, leaving 19 bases between them. The CDR3 length is 14 residues. The CDR3, as DNA: TGTGCCAGCAGCCAACGGGACACCCGAGGCACCCTCCACTTT. Protein product: CASSQRDTRGTLHF.

V is TRBV4-3 and J is TRBJ2-7; unclear D gene. Germline-derived CDR1 and CDR2 are LGHNA and YSLEER. Trimming took off 0 bases at V and 4 bases at J, with 13 bases between the two ends. The CDR3 runs 15 residues. For the CDR3, the DNA is TGCGCCAGCAGCCAAGATTTTAACAGTCAATACGAGCAGTACTTC. This gives the protein CASSQDFNSQYEQYF.

This chain links TRBV19 with TRBJ2-5, with 7 bases aligning to TRBD1. The CDR3 has 13 amino acids. The trim removed 5 bases at V and 5 bases at J, leaving 5 bases unmatched. Germline lookup yields CDR1 LNHDA and CDR2 SQIVND (reference sequence). The CDR3 is CASSSTGEETQYF. The DNA for the CDR3 is TGTGCCAGTAGTTCCACAGGGGAGGAGACCCAGTACTTC.

The chain has TRBV9 and TRBJ2-1; D may be TRBD2 (6 bases). The germline V gene encodes CDR1 SGDLS and CDR2 YYNGEE. The CDR3 is 14 amino acids. The ends were cut back, 3 bases at V and 2 bases at J, with 9 bases in the middle. The CDR3 coding sequence is TGTGCCAGCAGCGGCGGGAACCCCTACAATGAGCAGTTCTTC. Protein sequence: CASSGGNPYNEQFF.

The sample holds one count of this clone. The rearrangement uses TRBV2 and TRBJ1-6; 7 bases fit TRBD1. The germline V gene encodes CDR1 SNHLY and CDR2 FYNNEI. CDR3 length: 15 amino acids. Trimming at V came to 4 bases and at J to 5 bases, leaving 5 bases not matched to a gene. The CDR3 nucleotides are TGTGCCAGCAGTGTCCAGGGGGTCGATAATTCACCCCTCCACTTT. Its translation is CASSVQGVDNSPLHF.

V usage is TRBV2 and J usage is TRBJ2-7; 9 bases match TRBD1. The trim removed 9 bases at V and 5 bases at J, leaving 5 bases unmatched. The CDR3 length is 12 residues. Germline CDR1 is SNHLY and CDR2 is FYNNEI. CDR3 nucleotides: TGTGCCAGTGGGACAGGGATCCACGAGCAGTACTTC. Its translation is CASGTGIHEQYF.

The chain uses TRBV7-9 and TRBJ2-1; TRBD2 aligns across 10 bases. Germline assignment: CDR1 SEHNR and CDR2 FQNEAQ (reference sequence). Trimming at V came to 1 base and at J to 2 bases, leaving 11 bases not matched to a gene. CDR3 length: 19 amino acids. The CDR3 region is CASSLVGLAGVPTYNEQFF. The DNA for the CDR3 is TGTGCCAGCAGCTTAGTCGGGCTAGCGGGAGTACCCACCTACAATGAGCAGTTCTTC. Looking up the rest from reference TRBV7-9 and TRBJ2-1 gives the full variable domain: DTGVSQNPRHKITKRGQNVTFRCDPISEHNRLYWYRQTLGQGPEFLTYFQNEAQLEKSRLLSDRFSAERPKGSFSTLEIQRTEQGDSAMYLCASSLVGLAGVPTYNEQFFGPGTRLTVL.

This rearrangement joins TRBV4-1 to TRBJ1-4; D remains ambiguous. V was pared by 4 bases and J by 4 bases, with 7 bases between. The germline V gene encodes CDR1 MGHRA and CDR2 YSYEKL. This CDR3 is 13 amino acids long. The chain's CDR3 is CASSRGVNEKLFF. The DNA for the CDR3 is TGCGCCAGCAGCCGGGGAGTTAATGAAAAACTGTTTTTT.

This clone has a handful of counts. The chain uses TRBV27 and TRBJ1-6; 7 nucleotides agree with TRBD1. Germline V gene data show CDR1 as MNHEY and CDR2 as SMNVEV (reference sequence). V gave up 4 bases and J gave up 9 bases; unmatched junction bases: 18. This CDR3 contains 18 residues. CDR3 protein: CASSSTRTGQLASSPLHF. In DNA form, the CDR3 reads TGTGCCAGCAGTTCCACCCGGACAGGCCAGCTTGCGAGTTCACCCCTCCACTTT.

V gene TRBV29-1 combines with J gene TRBJ2-7, with TRBD1 matching over 9 bases. CDR1 and CDR2 (germline): SQVTM, ANQGSEA. The V gene end was trimmed by 7 bases and the J gene end by 4 bases; junction bases not matched to a gene: 8. The CDR3 sequence is 13 residues long. CDR3 in amino acids: CSAHRGQGYEQYF. The CDR3 region has the DNA TGCAGCGCCCACCGGGGACAGGGATACGAGCAGTACTTC.

This sequence joins TRBV6-5 and TRBJ2-7; 7 bases align to TRBD1. The CDR3 is 11 residues long. Germline-derived CDR1 and CDR2 are MNHEY and SVGAGI. Germline trimming cut 7 bases from V and 4 bases from J; bases unmatched to any gene: 1. CDR3 in DNA: TGTGCCAGCAACAGGGGTTACGAGCAGTACTTC. Translating it yields CASNRGYEQYF.

The chain links TRBV7-9 to TRBJ1-1, with TRBD1 as a possible D gene (6 bases). The CDR3 covers 14 residues. Germline V lookup: CDR1 SEHNR, CDR2 FQNEAQ (reference sequence). Trimming stripped 4 bases from V and 4 bases from J, with 13 bases between. As DNA, the CDR3 is TGTGCCAGCAGCTCCTTTGACAGGCCCACTGAAGCTTTCTTT. Translating it yields CASSSFDRPTEAFF.

The V gene is TRBV6-5, the J gene TRBJ2-1; TRBD2 aligns across 7 bases. This CDR3 has 15 residues. V gave up 2 bases and J gave up 8 bases; unmatched junction bases: 9. Germline-derived CDR1 and CDR2 are MNHEY and SVGAGI. The CDR3 here is CASSYGMGGSDEQFF. The DNA of the CDR3 is TGTGCCAGCAGTTACGGTATGGGAGGGAGCGATGAGCAGTTCTTC.

Of note for this clone: Distinct nucleotide sequences in the sample also encode this CDR3. The chain recombines TRBV12-3 or TRBV12-4 with TRBJ1-2; D may be TRBD1 (5 bases). The CDR3 consists of 13 residues. Deletions cut 3 bases from V and 2 bases from J, with 7 bases between. This chain's CDR3 is CASSLGQNYGYTF. The DNA of the CDR3 is TGTGCCAGCAGTTTGGGGCAAAACTATGGCTACACCTTC.

The chain combines TRBV4-1 with TRBJ2-1; TRBD2 matches at 11 bases. Germline V gene sequence: CDR1 MGHRA, CDR2 YSYEKL. CDR3 length: 16 residues. The junction had 6 bases not matched to a gene; V was cut back by 0 bases and J by 8 bases. The CDR3 nucleotides read TGCGCCAGCAGCCAAGAATTCACTAGCGGGAGACATGAGCAGTTCTTC. Protein product: CASSQEFTSGRHEQFF.

The V and J genes are TRBV29-1 and TRBJ2-7; possibly TRBD1 for D (6 bases). V shed 6 bases and J shed 0 bases, with 15 bases lying between them. The CDR3 runs to 14 residues. Germline loops: CDR1 SQVTM, CDR2 ANQGSEA. CDR3 nucleotides: TGCAGCGTGGTTGGACAGACCCTCTCCTACGAGCAGTACTTC. This codes for CSVVGQTLSYEQYF.

This chain joins TRBV29-1 and TRBJ2-3, with 11 bases that match TRBD2. Germline values: CDR1 SQVTM, CDR2 ANQGSEA. Trimming removed 6 bases from V and 4 bases from J; junction bases left unmatched: 9. CDR3 length equals 15 residues. The CDR3 DNA follows: TGCAGCGTGATGGGGACTAGCGGTATAGCAGATACGCAGTATTTT. It specifies CSVMGTSGIADTQYF.

The genes are TRBV6-5 and TRBJ1-5; TRBD1 is a possible D gene (5 bases). Germline values: CDR1 MNHEY, CDR2 SVGAGI. The CDR3 covers 15 residues. The ends were cut back, 5 bases at V and 4 bases at J, with 15 bases in the middle. The CDR3 bases are TGTGCCAGCAGTAACGGAGGGACCACTAATCAGCCCCAGCATTTT. Translating it yields CASSNGGTTNQPQHF.

The chain links TRBV6-4 to TRBJ2-1, with 9 nucleotides matching TRBD1. V lost 10 bases to trimming and J lost 9 bases; unmatched junction nucleotides: 13. Germline loops: CDR1 MRHNA, CDR2 SNTAGT. The CDR3 consists of 14 residues. The CDR3 here is CATQRDRDYSEQFF. The CDR3 nucleotides read TGTGCCACCCAGCGGGACAGGGATTATAGTGAGCAGTTCTTC.

CDR3 in DNA: TGCGCCAGCAGCCAAGACCTGACAGCCTCTGGAAACACCATATATTTT. Protein product: CASSQDLTASGNTIYF. The chain combines TRBV4-1 with TRBJ1-3; weak D call: TRBD1 (5 bases). V was shortened by 0 bases and J by 0 bases, with 9 bases between the two germline ends. Germline CDR1 MGHRA, CDR2 YSYEKL. The CDR3 consists of 16 residues.